These 27 T cell receptor beta chains share one sample of origin, sequenced in a study of regulatory T cells in long-lasting Graves disease. CDR3-region Arm-PCR and iRepertoire HTBI primers produced the TCR beta libraries. In TCRdb, the multiplex PCR reads were re-called with MiXCR into one record per CDR3 protein. The table has hundreds of thousands of distinct CDR3 sequences, approximately 15% seen once. Time point reported: newly diagnosed GD, antithyroid drugs for less than 3 months. RNA isolated from PBMCs was used to make the TCR library. These sequences were also reported in another study, on T cells in Graves' hyperthyroidism and ophthalmopathy.

This sample comprised peripheral blood mononuclear cells (PBMCs), obtained at new diagnosis, from a patient treated with antithyroid drugs. The receptors shown here come from a woman aged 40-49 years with Graves disease.

This clonotype was counted at least ten times. The chain recombines TRBV6-1 with TRBJ2-1; 14 bases fit TRBD2. The CDR3 extends over 15 amino acids. The ends lost 2 bases at V and 10 bases at J; junction bases unmatched: 4. From germline, CDR1 is MNHNS and CDR2 SASEGT. CDR3 bases: TGTGCCAGCAGTGAATTGGGACTAGCGGGAGTCGAGCAGTTCTTC. Translated: CASSELGLAGVEQFF.

Notes on this clonotype: A much larger clone lies a single base off, so this may be a read error. The V gene is TRBV3-1, the J gene TRBJ2-1; D gene uncertain. Germline V gene lookup returns CDR1 LGHDT and CDR2 YNNKEL (reference sequence). There are 13 residues in the CDR3. Written as DNA, the CDR3 is TGTGCCAGCAGCCAAGCGGGTTTCAATGAGCACTTCTTC. Encoded protein: CASSQAGFNEHFF.

This clonotype was counted at least ten times. The chain joins TRBV28 to TRBJ1-5; D might be TRBD1 (5 bases). Per germline, CDR1 MDHEN and CDR2 SYDVKM. The V gene lost 1 base and the J gene lost 3 bases, with 10 bases spanning the gap. This CDR3 comprises 15 residues. The CDR3 DNA sequence: TGTGCCAGCAGTTTATCCCAGGGTGTCAATCAGCCCCAGCATTTT. This gives the protein CASSLSQGVNQPQHF.

This clonotype was observed many times. The rearrangement links TRBV7-2 to TRBJ2-3, with 7 bases matching TRBD2. CDR3 length: 19 amino acids. Trimming cost V 1 base and J 4 bases; bases outside gene matches: 17. Germline V CDR1 and CDR2: SGHTA, FQGNSA. Written as DNA, the CDR3 is TGTGCCAGCAGCTTAGTTTCGGCTCGTAGCGGGTTTAGGGCAGATACGCAGTATTTT. Protein: CASSLVSARSGFRADTQYF.

This clonotype has only a few counts. The chain's CDR3 is CSATPVAGVGNEQFF. In DNA form, the CDR3 reads TGCAGTGCTACCCCCGTGGCGGGAGTGGGCAATGAGCAGTTCTTC. V and J are TRBV20-1 and TRBJ2-1, with 7 bases fitting TRBD2. The V gene's germline CDR1 is DFQATT and CDR2 SNEGSKA (reference sequence). The CDR3 is made up of 15 amino acids. Losses at the gene ends were 4 bases for V and 6 bases for J; bases not matched to a gene: 12.

This clonotype came up many times. The V and J genes are TRBV2 and TRBJ2-3; 7 bases match TRBD2. Germline loops: CDR1 SNHLY, CDR2 FYNNEI. The CDR3 spans 18 residues. V lost 4 bases and J lost 2; bases outside the gene matches: 15. CDR3 sequence: CASSVEYSGLRDTDTQYF. In nucleotides, the CDR3 is TGTGCCAGCAGTGTCGAGTATAGCGGGCTGAGGGACACAGATACGCAGTATTTT.

Ten or more counts support this clonotype. V usage is TRBV11-2 and J usage is TRBJ2-7; D is tentatively TRBD1 or TRBD2 (5 bases each). Trimming removed 2 bases from V and 6 bases from J, with 14 bases in between. The CDR3 length is 14 residues. Germline CDR1 reads SGHAT; CDR2 reads FQNNGV. The CDR3 nucleotides read TGTGCCAGCAGCTTAAACCCTGGGGGACCCGAGCAGTACTTC. It translates to CASSLNPGGPEQYF.

This clonotype occurred once. A much larger clone lies one base from this, so it may be a read error. The CDR3 end shows no conserved phenylalanine or tryptophan, and so a read error is likely. The chain links TRBV28 to TRBJ2-7; D may correspond to TRBD1 or TRBD2 (5 bases each). This CDR3 has 14 residues. Trimming took 3 bases from V and 1 from J, leaving 10 bases between them. The germline V gene has CDR1 MDHEN and CDR2 SYDVKM. For the CDR3, the DNA is TGTGCCAGCAGTTTGGGTGAGGGGTCCTACGAGCAGTACTCC. As protein: CASSLGEGSYEQYS.

This clonotype was seen repeatedly, ten times or more. This rearrangement joins TRBV27 to TRBJ2-7; D may be TRBD1 (6 bases). Germline V gives CDR1 MNHEY, CDR2 SMNVEV (reference sequence). Trimming removed 6 bases at V and 3 bases at J, with 12 bases between. The length of the CDR3 is 13 residues. Here the CDR3 DNA reads TGTGCCAGCAGCACGGACAGTATCTACGAGCAGTACTTC. Protein sequence: CASSTDSIYEQYF.

This clonotype came up many times. The chain has TRBV27 and TRBJ2-3; D may be TRBD2 (5 bases). The CDR3 has 14 amino acids. Trimming took off 3 bases at V and 5 bases at J, with 12 bases between the two ends. CDR1 MNHEY and CDR2 SMNVEV come from the germline V gene (reference sequence). The CDR3 is CASSFMGAVDTQYF. In DNA, the CDR3 is TGTGCCAGCAGTTTTATGGGAGCGGTAGATACGCAGTATTTT.

This clonotype was counted at least ten times. The V call is TRBV12-3 or TRBV12-4, the J call TRBJ1-2, with D uncertain. Trimming took 5 bases from V and 2 from J, leaving 9 bases between them. This CDR3 spans 13 amino acids. As DNA, the CDR3 is TGTGCCAGCAGTGTCGGACGGAACTATGGCTACACCTTC. It translates to CASSVGRNYGYTF.

There are many counts of this clonotype. The rearrangement joins TRBV10-3 to TRBJ2-1, with 7 nucleotides matching TRBD2. Germline V gene data show CDR1 as ENHRY and CDR2 as SYGVKD. The J segment lost 4 bases and the V segment lost 2 bases, leaving 8 bases of the junction unmatched. This CDR3 contains 16 residues. The CDR3 DNA sequence: TGTGCCATCAGTGAGCGAGGCCTAGCGGATTACAATGAGCAGTTCTTC. Translated, it gives CAISERGLADYNEQFF.

This chain connects TRBV5-6 to TRBJ2-1; 7 nucleotides align to TRBD2. Germline loops: CDR1 SGHDT, CDR2 YYEEEE. V shed 2 bases and J 2 bases; nucleotides not matched to a gene: 4. The CDR3 is 15 residues long. The CDR3 here is CASSFDGRTYNEQFF. DNA for the CDR3: TGTGCCAGCAGCTTTGACGGGAGGACCTACAATGAGCAGTTCTTC.

Of note for this clonotype: A far larger clone is one nucleotide away, so this likely arose from a read error. This chain joins TRBV12-3 or TRBV12-4 and TRBJ1-2, with D tentatively TRBD1 (6 bases). CDR3 size: 15 residues. This CDR3 is CAGSFFGAGDYGYTF. The CDR3 nucleotides are TGTGCCGGCAGTTTTTTCGGGGCAGGGGACTATGGCTACACCTTC.

This clonotype was observed a handful of times. The chain couples TRBV29-1 to TRBJ1-2, with TRBD1 identical over 9 bases. Trimming at V came to 4 bases and at J to 9 bases, leaving 9 bases not matched to a gene. CDR1 SQVTM and CDR2 ANQGSEA come from the germline V gene. The CDR3 extends over 13 amino acids. DNA of the CDR3: TGCAGCGTTGTCCCTACAGGGGGCGATCGCTACACCTTC. This translates into CSVVPTGGDRYTF. The full variable domain, in which reference TRBV29-1 and TRBJ1-2 provide the parts outside the CDR3, is SAVISQKPSRDICQRGTSLTIQCQVDSQVTMMFWYRQQPGQSLTLIATANQGSEATYESGFVIDKFPISRPNLTFSTLTVSNMSPEDSSIYLCSVVPTGGDRYTFGSGTRLTVV.

The chain has TRBV10-1 and TRBJ2-1; the match to TRBD1 covers 7 bases. There are 14 residues in the CDR3. Germline V gene data show CDR1 as WNHNN and CDR2 as SYGVQD (reference sequence). V dropped 7 bases and J dropped 10; count of bases not matched to a gene: 13. The CDR3 DNA follows: TGCGCCAGCAATCGGGACAGCCCCTCAGGGGAGCAGTTCTTC. Residues: CASNRDSPSGEQFF.

Only a few counts were recorded for this clonotype. V and J are TRBV6-9 and TRBJ2-3, with D possibly being TRBD1 or TRBD2 (5 bases each). In germline, CDR1 is MNHGY, CDR2 SVAAGI. V lost 3 bases to trimming and J lost 1 base, with 14 bases between them. The CDR3 is made up of 16 amino acids. CDR3 DNA: TGTGCCAGCAGTTACTCCCCCGGGGCGGGCACAGATACGCAGTATTTT. It is translated as CASSYSPGAGTDTQYF.

This clonotype was recorded at least ten times. The chain combines TRBV28 with TRBJ2-2; D ambiguous. Germline V gene sequence: CDR1 MDHEN, CDR2 SYDVKM. The CDR3 spans 15 residues. V was clipped by 7 bases and J by 5 bases, with 17 bases between them. The CDR3 spells CASKPSTAWTGELFF. CDR3 in DNA: TGTGCCAGCAAACCCTCGACGGCTTGGACCGGGGAGCTGTTTTTT.

This clonotype was seen many times. V is TRBV6-5 and J is TRBJ2-5; D perhaps matches TRBD1 (5 bases). The CDR3 covers 14 residues. V was pared by 0 bases and J by 3 bases, with 8 bases between. Germline assignment: CDR1 MNHEY and CDR2 SVGAGI. The chain's CDR3 is CASSYSTAEETQYF. In nucleotides, the CDR3 is TGTGCCAGCAGTTACTCGACAGCAGAAGAGACCCAGTACTTC.

This rearrangement joins TRBV28 to TRBJ2-7, with D unclear. Looked up from germline, CDR1 is MDHEN and CDR2 is SYDVKM. This CDR3 has 12 amino acids. Trimming stripped 6 bases from V and 8 bases from J, with 14 bases between. This CDR3 reads CASSPPQIKQYF. Here the CDR3 DNA reads TGTGCCAGCAGCCCCCCCCAGATAAAGCAGTACTTC.

In its sample, this clonotype was seen many times. The genes are TRBV7-6 and TRBJ2-7, with TRBD2 matching over 10 bases. This CDR3 comprises 18 residues. In germline, CDR1 is SGHVS, CDR2 FNYEAQ. J gave up 4 bases and V 5 bases, and 17 bases lay outside the gene matches. In DNA form, the CDR3 reads TGTGCCAGCAGCCTATATTACACGCTAGCGGGAGTCCATTACGAGCAGTACTTC. Translating gives CASSLYYTLAGVHYEQYF.

There are many counts of this clonotype. The V call is TRBV2, the J call TRBJ2-1, with 9 bases identical to TRBD1. The CDR3 has 14 residues. Per germline, CDR1 SNHLY and CDR2 FYNNEI. V shed 6 bases, J shed 3 bases, and the junction held 3 bases outside the gene matches. CDR3 residues: CASRGTGFYNEQFF. CDR3 coding DNA: TGTGCCAGCAGAGGGACAGGGTTCTACAATGAGCAGTTCTTC.

This clonotype was detected many times. This chain joins TRBV15 and TRBJ1-4; D ambiguous. V was shortened by 10 bases and J by 4 bases, with 13 bases between the two germline ends. CDR1 is LNHNV and CDR2 is YYDKDF in the germline V gene (reference sequence). The CDR3 has 13 amino acids. In nucleotides, the CDR3 is TGTGCCATCGGGTCAGCCCATAATGAAAAACTGTTTTTT. Its translation is CAIGSAHNEKLFF.

This clonotype was recorded at least ten times. V is TRBV10-2 and J is TRBJ2-3; 9 bases fit TRBD2. After removal of 1 base from V and 4 bases from J, the junction contained 6 bases not matched to a gene. The germline CDR1 and CDR2 sequences are WSHSY and SAAADI. The length of the CDR3 is 16 residues. CDR3 loop: CASSEFQAGGSDTQYF. The CDR3 DNA is TGCGCCAGCAGTGAGTTCCAAGCGGGAGGCTCAGATACGCAGTATTTT.

Ten or more counts support this clonotype. V and J are TRBV2 and TRBJ1-5; D is unresolved. From germline, CDR1 is SNHLY and CDR2 FYNNEI. The CDR3 is 15 amino acids. V lost 4 bases and J lost 3, with 13 bases in between. The CDR3 DNA sequence: TGTGCCAGCAGTGCTACCCGGGTCGCCAATCAGCCCCAGCATTTT. Translating gives CASSATRVANQPQHF.

This chain joins TRBV7-6 and TRBJ1-1; D gene ambiguous. The CDR3 has 17 amino acids. CDR1 and CDR2 (germline): SGHVS, FNYEAQ. V was trimmed by 1 base and J by 1 base, leaving 16 bases between them. The CDR3 loop reads CASSLDVRSGSNTEAFF. For the CDR3, the DNA is TGTGCCAGCAGCTTAGACGTTCGGTCGGGGTCGAACACTGAAGCTTTCTTT.

This clonotype was recorded many times. J is TRBJ1-5 and V is TRBV28; TRBD1 is a possible D gene (5 bases). Germline lookup yields CDR1 MDHEN and CDR2 SYDVKM. Trimming shortened V by 1 base and J by 0 bases, and 13 bases separated the two germline ends. CDR3 length: 17 residues. The chain's CDR3 is CASSLFFGTNSNQPQHF. CDR3 bases: TGTGCCAGCAGTTTATTTTTTGGGACTAATAGCAATCAGCCCCAGCATTTT.